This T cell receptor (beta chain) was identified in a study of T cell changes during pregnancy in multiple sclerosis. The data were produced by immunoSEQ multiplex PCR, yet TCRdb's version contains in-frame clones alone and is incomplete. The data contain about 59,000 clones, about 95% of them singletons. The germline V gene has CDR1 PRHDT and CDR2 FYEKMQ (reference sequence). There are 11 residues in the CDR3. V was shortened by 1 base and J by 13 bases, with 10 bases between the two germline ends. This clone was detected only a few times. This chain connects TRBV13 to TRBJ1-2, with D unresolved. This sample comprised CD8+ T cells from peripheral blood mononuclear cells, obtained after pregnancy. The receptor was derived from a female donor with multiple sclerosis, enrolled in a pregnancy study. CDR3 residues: CASSLVYGSTF. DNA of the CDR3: TGTGCCAGCAGCTTAGTGTATGGGAGCACCTTC.